The next 12 T cell receptor beta chains were all read from a single sample in a study of human T cells and chemical hapten exposure. The time point: patch test 3, about 24 weeks after DPC sensitization. Treatment of the sample: therapeutic diphenylcyclopropenone sensitization with weekly scalp DPC. TCRdb reprocessed the RACE reads via MiXCR and lists one record per CDR3 protein. The table shows over 100,000 distinct CDR3 sequences, with about 10% occurring only once. Specimen: whole blood, collected in connection with sensitization to the hapten diphenylcyclopropenone (DPC). These receptors all stem from a woman between 50 and 59 years old with alopecia areata. Some clones in this sample may be carry-over from other donors' samples.

This clonotype was recorded a few times. The chain couples TRBV7-8 to TRBJ2-7; D may correspond to TRBD1 or TRBD2 (5 bases each). Looked up from germline, CDR1 is SGHVS and CDR2 is FQNEAQ. CDR3 size: 15 residues. V was trimmed by 3 bases and J by 7 bases, leaving 19 bases between them. Written as DNA, the CDR3 is TGTGCCAGCAGCTTCGGCGTAACTAGGGGTAATGAGCAGTACTTC. Amino acid sequence: CASSFGVTRGNEQYF.

This chain connects TRBV27 to TRBJ2-3, with TRBD1 matching over 8 bases. Germline CDR1 is MNHEY and CDR2 is SMNVEV (reference sequence). After removal of 5 bases from V and 2 bases from J, the junction contained 6 bases not matched to a gene. The CDR3 spans 15 residues. The CDR3 DNA sequence: TGTGCCAGCAGTCCCAGGGGGCGCCTCACAGATACGCAGTATTTT. This gives the protein CASSPRGRLTDTQYF.

This clonotype appeared a few times. The CDR3 reads CATSPSAGGSYNEQFF. DNA of the CDR3: TGTGCCACCAGTCCGTCAGCGGGGGGGTCCTACAATGAGCAGTTCTTC. The J gene is TRBJ2-1, the V gene TRBV24-1, with 10 bases matching TRBD2. Germline V gene sequence: CDR1 KGHDR, CDR2 SFDVKD. Trimming removed 6 bases from V and 1 base from J; junction bases left unmatched: 5. The CDR3 runs 16 residues.

The chain links TRBV20-1 to TRBJ2-1; the D is unclear. The CDR3 runs 17 residues. With 0 bases removed from V and 5 bases from J, the gap between germline ends came to 20 bases. Per germline, CDR1 DFQATT and CDR2 SNEGSKA (reference sequence). The CDR3 is CSARDPTLQTEHNEQFF. In DNA form, the CDR3 reads TGCAGTGCTAGAGACCCCACCCTCCAAACTGAACACAATGAGCAGTTCTTC.

The CDR3, as DNA: TGTGCCAGCAGCTCCGCGCGGGAGAACTATGGCTACACCTTC. Protein: CASSSARENYGYTF. The J gene is TRBJ1-2, the V gene TRBV12-3 or TRBV12-4; D is unresolved. The CDR3 has 14 residues. Trimming took off 6 bases at V and 2 bases at J, with 13 bases between the two ends.

V usage is TRBV7-8 and J usage is TRBJ1-1; D ambiguous. The V gene's germline CDR1 is SGHVS and CDR2 FQNEAQ. The ends were cut back, 3 bases at V and 6 bases at J, with 17 bases in the middle. The CDR3 runs to 15 residues. In DNA, the CDR3 is TGTGCCAGCAGCTTGATTCCGGGCCGCACTTCTGAAGCTTTCTTT. The encoded protein is CASSLIPGRTSEAFF.

V gene TRBV6-6 combines with J gene TRBJ1-1; D remains ambiguous. Trimming cost V 5 bases and J 1 base, with 8 bases left between them. CDR1 and CDR2 from the germline V gene are MNHNY and SVGAGI (reference sequence). CDR3 length equals 13 residues. CDR3 DNA: TGTGCCAGCAGTCCCTCGTGGAACACTGAAGCTTTCTTT. Translation: CASSPSWNTEAFF.

This clonotype was observed a single time. The rearrangement links TRBV28 to TRBJ2-3; no firm D call. CDR3 size: 14 residues. Deletions cut 2 bases from V and 5 bases from J, with 11 bases between. Germline lookup yields CDR1 MDHEN and CDR2 SYDVKM. CDR3 loop: CASSLTASEDTQYF. In DNA form, the CDR3 reads TGTGCCAGCAGTTTAACTGCTTCCGAAGATACGCAGTATTTT.

This sequence joins TRBV20-1 and TRBJ2-1; 7 bases agree with TRBD2. Germline lookup yields CDR1 DFQATT and CDR2 SNEGSKA (reference sequence). The CDR3 covers 14 residues. V lost 2 bases and J lost 2; bases outside the gene matches: 3. CDR3 loop: CSARLAETYNEQFF. The CDR3 DNA reads as TGCAGTGCTAGACTAGCGGAGACCTACAATGAGCAGTTCTTC.

In its sample, this clonotype was seen a few times. The rearrangement uses TRBV2 and TRBJ1-2; no definite D call. Trimming took 7 bases from V and 6 from J, leaving 6 bases between them. Germline V gives CDR1 SNHLY, CDR2 FYNNEI. The CDR3 covers 10 residues. The CDR3 reads CASMRNGYTF. In nucleotides, the CDR3 is TGTGCCAGCATGAGAAATGGCTACACCTTC.

The V call is TRBV6-1, the J call TRBJ2-6; D is possibly TRBD2 (5 bases). This CDR3 is 13 amino acids long. Per the germline V gene, CDR1 is MNHNS and CDR2 is SASEGT. Trimming stripped 11 bases from V and 2 bases from J, with 10 bases between. The CDR3 protein is CALERAGANVLTF. The CDR3 bases are TGTGCCCTGGAGAGGGCTGGGGCCAACGTCCTGACTTTC.

This chain joins TRBV20-1 and TRBJ2-1, with D unresolved. V was shortened by 7 bases and J by 0 bases, with 22 bases between the two germline ends. The germline V gene has CDR1 DFQATT and CDR2 SNEGSKA (reference sequence). This CDR3 has 17 residues. Written as DNA, the CDR3 is TGCAGTGGAAGCCTAGATCCCGAACCTAGCTCCTACAATGAGCAGTTCTTC. This sequence encodes CSGSLDPEPSSYNEQFF.